The clone carrying this T cell receptor beta chain was observed many times. The data derive from a study of neurological immune-mediated disorders. Noted time point: technical triplicate 2. PBMCs numbering 2 million and stored at -80 C yielded the unsorted libraries. By 5'RACE with 10-nucleotide random UMIs, the cDNA was made. Sequencing of 15-18 subjects in each run yielded over 160 million TCR-beta sequences. TCRdb called the 5' RACE reads again in MiXCR, with one record for every CDR3 protein. This sample has tens of thousands of distinct CDR3 sequences, with about 24% found just once. V lost 2 bases and J 1 base, leaving 5 bases between the germline ends. From germline, CDR1 is DFQATT and CDR2 SNEGSKA (reference sequence). CDR3 length: 12 residues.

The chain carries TRBV20-1 and TRBJ1-1; D is undetermined. The receptor's source is a man aged 55 to 69 with HTLV-1-associated myelopathy (HAM/TSP). Sequencing was carried out using PBMCs. Here the CDR3 DNA reads TGCAGTGCTAGAACGAGGAACACTGAAGCTTTCTTT. Protein: CSARTRNTEAFF.